These 3 T cell receptor beta chains were sequenced from one sample in a study of blood T cell repertoires in COVID-19. Produced via immunoSEQ multiplex PCR; TCRdb's table is partial and in-frame only. The top ten hold roughly 2% of the sample, which has fewer than 350,000 clones, more than 75% seen once. What was sequenced was PBMCs or T cells enriched from blood (not recorded which). These receptors were collected from a woman aged 60-75 years in a cohort exposed to, infected with or recovered from COVID-19 (not recorded which).

The V call is TRBV7-9, the J call TRBJ1-2; no clear D. Germline lookup yields CDR1 SEHNR and CDR2 FQNEAQ (reference sequence). Trimming shortened V by 0 bases and J by 5 bases, and 10 bases separated the two germline ends. The CDR3 runs 14 residues. The chain's CDR3 is CASSLAGENYGYTF. The DNA for the CDR3 is TGTGCCAGCAGCTTAGCTGGAGAAAATTATGGCTACACCTTC.

The V call is TRBV9, the J call TRBJ2-2; a weak D match, TRBD2 (6 bases). CDR3 length: 17 residues. V gave up 0 bases and J gave up 2 bases, with 14 bases separating them. CDR1 is SGDLS, CDR2 YYNGEE, per germline. The chain's CDR3 is CASSVAPRDRNTGELFF. CDR3 nucleotides: TGTGCCAGCAGCGTAGCTCCGCGGGACCGAAACACCGGGGAGCTGTTTTTT.

This clone occurred many times. This rearrangement joins TRBV14 to TRBJ2-2, with D unclear. The V end was cut by 4 bases, the J end by 2 bases, with 17 bases between. The germline V gene has CDR1 SGHDN and CDR2 FVKESK. The CDR3 runs to 17 residues. CDR3 DNA sequence: TGTGCCAGCAGCCGGTCCTTTACACCTTCTAACACCGGGGAGCTGTTTTTT. Translating it yields CASSRSFTPSNTGELFF.